Sequencing of this T cell receptor (beta chain) was carried out in a study of blood T cell repertoires in COVID-19. TCRdb's table, derived via immunoSEQ multiplex PCR, lists solely in-frame clones and lacks some. This sample carries hundreds of thousands of clones, over 75% of them seen once, and the ten largest clones take 9.1%. The germline gives CDR1 LGHDT, CDR2 YNNKEL (reference sequence). V lost 8 bases to trimming and J lost 0 bases; unmatched junction nucleotides: 4. The CDR3 contains 13 residues. The V call is TRBV3-1 (or the pseudogene TRBV3-2), the J call TRBJ2-7; 7 bases match TRBD1. Material for sequencing was PBMCs or T cells enriched from blood (not recorded which). The clonotype was recovered from a woman aged 45-65 years with acute COVID-19. CDR3 in DNA: TGTGCCAGCGCCGGGACAGCCTCCTACGAGCAGTACTTC. Its protein is CASAGTASYEQYF.